The 12 T cell receptor beta chains below come from one sample, sequenced in a study of cytomegalovirus exposure and HLA in healthy donors. Libraries were prepared by immunoSEQ multiplex PCR; TCRdb keeps only in-frame clonotypes and omits some of them. Here the sample spans about 82,000 clones, approximately 93% being singletons. The sequenced sample consisted of PBMCs. These receptors were collected from a man aged 18 to 30 in good health and CMV-seronegative.

This sequence joins TRBV6-6 and TRBJ2-7; the match to TRBD1 covers 9 bases. This CDR3 has 16 residues. V dropped 6 bases and J dropped 5; count of bases not matched to a gene: 14. From germline, CDR1 is MNHNY and CDR2 SVGAGI (reference sequence). CDR3 DNA: TGTGCCAGCAGGAACCCTAACCGGGACAGGGCCGACGAGCAGTACTTC. Protein product: CASRNPNRDRADEQYF.

In this sample, this clone turned up a few times. V is TRBV27 and J is TRBJ1-5; D uncertain. V gave up 3 bases and J gave up 3 bases, with 9 bases separating them. Germline loops: CDR1 MNHEY, CDR2 SMNVEV (reference sequence). The CDR3 length is 14 residues. CDR3 amino acids: CASSFDGSNQPQHF. The CDR3, as DNA: TGTGCCAGCAGTTTCGACGGGTCCAATCAGCCCCAGCATTTT.

This chain connects TRBV6-4 to TRBJ1-1; perhaps TRBD1 as D (5 bases). V was trimmed by 2 bases and J by 4 bases, leaving 17 bases between them. The V gene's germline CDR1 is MRHNA and CDR2 SNTAGT. The CDR3 is 16 residues long. DNA for the CDR3: TGTGCCAGCAGTGACGGCAGGGAAGGATGGGGCACTGAAGCTTTCTTT. Translation: CASSDGREGWGTEAFF.

The genes are TRBV6-5 and TRBJ2-3; unclear D gene. Germline CDR1 and CDR2: MNHEY and SVGAGI. This CDR3 is built from 12 residues. Trimming left V 0 bases short and J 5 bases short, with 3 bases between. CDR3 coding DNA: TGTGCCAGCAGTTACTCCAGAGATACGCAGTATTTT. Translated: CASSYSRDTQYF.

The rearrangement joins TRBV6-6 to TRBJ2-7, with 12 bases identical to TRBD2. J lost 0 bases, V lost 5 bases, and 2 bases had no gene match. The CDR3 totals 15 residues. Germline loops: CDR1 MNHNY, CDR2 SVGAGI (reference sequence). CDR3 DNA sequence: TGTGCCAGCAGTGGACTAGCGGGGACCTCCTACGAGCAGTACTTC. Encoded protein: CASSGLAGTSYEQYF.

This clone was seen once. This chain uses TRBV15 with TRBJ2-7, with unresolved D. This CDR3 is 17 amino acids long. Trimming cost V 2 bases and J 0 bases, with 17 bases left between them. The V gene's germline CDR1 is LNHNV and CDR2 YYDKDF (reference sequence). CDR3 nucleotides: TGTGCCACCAGCAGACTCCCCCCCGGGTCCCTCTCCTACGAGCAGTACTTC. Residues: CATSRLPPGSLSYEQYF.

The rearrangement uses TRBV7-6 and TRBJ2-7, with a tentative D call TRBD2 (6 bases). The V gene lost 2 bases and the J gene lost 7 bases, with 15 bases spanning the gap. The CDR3 consists of 14 residues. Germline CDR1 and CDR2: SGHVS and FNYEAQ. The CDR3 reads CASSLNHGGSEQYF. The CDR3, as DNA: TGTGCCAGCAGCTTAAATCATGGGGGGTCTGAGCAGTACTTC.

The chain couples TRBV7-9 to TRBJ1-1; weak D call: TRBD1 (6 bases). From germline, CDR1 is SEHNR and CDR2 FQNEAQ (reference sequence). V lost 5 bases and J 7 bases, leaving 14 bases between the germline ends. This CDR3 region has 13 residues. The CDR3 DNA is TGTGCCAGCAGCCGGGAACAGGGCTTTGAAGCTTTCTTT. Its translation is CASSREQGFEAFF.

The chain recombines TRBV6-6 with TRBJ2-1; 10 bases line up with TRBD2. The J segment lost 8 bases and the V segment lost 5 bases, leaving 9 bases of the junction unmatched. Germline V gives CDR1 MNHNY, CDR2 SVGAGI (reference sequence). The CDR3 has 15 residues. As DNA, the CDR3 is TGTGCCAGCAGTCTAGCGGGGGCGCCCGTCTATGAGCAGTTCTTC. Translating gives CASSLAGAPVYEQFF.

This clone was counted between two and nine times. The chain has TRBV15 and TRBJ2-1; D ambiguous. This CDR3 has 14 residues. Looked up from germline, CDR1 is LNHNV and CDR2 is YYDKDF (reference sequence). The ends were cut back, 3 bases at V and 8 bases at J, with 14 bases in the middle. The CDR3 sequence is CATSRSPAVDEQFF. Written as DNA, the CDR3 is TGTGCCACCAGCAGGTCCCCCGCAGTGGATGAGCAGTTCTTC. The full variable domain, its missing parts supplied by reference TRBV15 and TRBJ2-1, is DAMVIQNPRYQVTQFGKPVTLSCSQTLNHNVMYWYQQKSSQAPKLLFHYYDKDFNNEADTPDNFQSRRPNTSFCFLDIRSPGLGDTAMYLCATSRSPAVDEQFFGPGTRLTVL.

This clone is a singleton in its sample. CDR3 sequence reads: CASSPSGQHGNTIYF. The CDR3 DNA sequence: TGCGCCAGCAGCCCATCCGGACAGCATGGAAACACCATATATTTT. This sequence joins TRBV5-1 and TRBJ1-3, with D perhaps matching TRBD1 (6 bases). The CDR3 extends over 15 amino acids. Deletions cut 4 bases from V and 3 bases from J, with 14 bases between. CDR1 is SGHRS, CDR2 YFSETQ, per germline.

The chain has TRBV10-3 and TRBJ1-1; 7 bases align to TRBD1. Germline V lookup: CDR1 ENHRY, CDR2 SYGVKD. CDR3 length equals 16 residues. Unmatched junction bases numbered 9, after V lost 0 bases and J lost 5 bases. CDR3 DNA sequence: TGTGCCATCAGTGAGTCGAAAGGGCAGGGGGGAACTGAAGCTTTCTTT. The encoded protein is CAISESKGQGGTEAFF.